This TCR beta chain was identified during a study of brain T cells in children with intractable seizures. This CDR3 comprises 15 residues. Germline V gene data show CDR1 as MRHNA and CDR2 as SNTAGT. V shed 2 bases and J 8 bases; nucleotides not matched to a gene: 6. Patients received at least one anti-epileptic drug before surgery. Only in-frame clones appear in the TCRdb table, and some are missing; sequencing was by immunoSEQ multiplex PCR. This sample has tens of thousands of clones, with about 96% found just once. This specimen was peripheral blood, taken at surgery. The receptor's source is a boy less than two years old with focal cortical dysplasia and intractable seizures. The chain combines TRBV6-4 with TRBJ2-1; 10 nucleotides align to TRBD2. The CDR3 here is CASSDTASGSHEQFF. The CDR3 bases are TGTGCCAGCAGTGACACGGCTAGCGGGAGTCATGAGCAGTTCTTC.